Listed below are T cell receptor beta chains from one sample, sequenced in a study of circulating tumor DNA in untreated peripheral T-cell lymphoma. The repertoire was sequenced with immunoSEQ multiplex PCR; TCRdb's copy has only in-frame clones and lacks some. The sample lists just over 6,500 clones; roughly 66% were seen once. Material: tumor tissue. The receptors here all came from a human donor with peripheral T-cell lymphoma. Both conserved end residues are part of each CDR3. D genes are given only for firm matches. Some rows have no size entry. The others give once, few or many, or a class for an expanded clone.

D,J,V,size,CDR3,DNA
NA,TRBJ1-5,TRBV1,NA,CASSQVAGQPRPQHF,TGCGCCAGCAGCCAGGTCGCGGGACAGCCACGTCCCCAGCATTTT
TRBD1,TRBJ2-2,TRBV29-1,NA,CSVNWSGGADGELFF,TGCAGCGTTAATTGGTCAGGGGGCGCCGACGGGGAGCTGTTTTTT
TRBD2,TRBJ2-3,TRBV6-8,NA,CASSYGLAGVATQYF,TGTGCCAGCAGTTACGGACTAGCGGGGGTGGCTACGCAGTATTTT
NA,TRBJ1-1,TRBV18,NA,CASSPRNTEAFF,TGTGCCAGCTCACCCCGCAACACTGAAGCTTTCTTT
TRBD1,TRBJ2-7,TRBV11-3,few,CASSYPGTGRTEQYF,TGTGCCAGCAGCTACCCCGGGACAGGGCGGACCGAGCAGTACTTC
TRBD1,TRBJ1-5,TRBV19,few,CASSPGTGSQPQHF,TGTGCCAGTAGTCCTGGGACAGGGTCTCAGCCCCAGCATTTT
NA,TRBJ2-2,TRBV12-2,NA,CASGTSGLGGELFF,TGTGCTTCGGGGACTAGCGGATTGGGCGGGGAGCTGTTTTTT
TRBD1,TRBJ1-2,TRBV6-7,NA,CASSWGTGRLYGYTF,TGTGCCAGCAGTTGGGGGACAGGGCGGCTCTATGGCTACACCTTC
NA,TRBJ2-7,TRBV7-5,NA,CASSWTSATYEQYF,TGTGCCAGCAGCTGGACTAGCGCTACCTACGAGCAGTACTTC
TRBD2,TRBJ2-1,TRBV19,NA,CASSLRAYIAGPYNEQFF,TGTGCCAGTAGTCTCCGCGCCTATATAGCGGGGCCCTACAATGAGCAGTTCTTC
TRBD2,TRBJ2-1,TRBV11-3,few,CASSPRLAGDHNEQFF,TGTGCCAGCAGCCCACGACTAGCGGGAGACCACAATGAGCAGTTCTTC